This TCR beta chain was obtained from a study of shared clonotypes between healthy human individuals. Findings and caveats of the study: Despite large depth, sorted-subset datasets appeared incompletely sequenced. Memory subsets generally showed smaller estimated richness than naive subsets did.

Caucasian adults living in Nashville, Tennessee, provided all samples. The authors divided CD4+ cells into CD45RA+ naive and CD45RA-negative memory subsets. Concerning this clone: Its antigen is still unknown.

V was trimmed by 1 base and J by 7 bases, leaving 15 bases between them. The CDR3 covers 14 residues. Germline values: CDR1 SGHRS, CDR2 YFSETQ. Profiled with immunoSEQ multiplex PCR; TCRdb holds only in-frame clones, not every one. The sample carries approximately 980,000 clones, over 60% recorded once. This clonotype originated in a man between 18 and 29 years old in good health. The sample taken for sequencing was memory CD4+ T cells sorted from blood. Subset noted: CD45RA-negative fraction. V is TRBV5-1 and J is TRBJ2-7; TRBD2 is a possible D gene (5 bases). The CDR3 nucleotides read TGCGCCAGCAGCTTGAGACAATCAGGAGGAGAGCAGTACTTC. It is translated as CASSLRQSGGEQYF.